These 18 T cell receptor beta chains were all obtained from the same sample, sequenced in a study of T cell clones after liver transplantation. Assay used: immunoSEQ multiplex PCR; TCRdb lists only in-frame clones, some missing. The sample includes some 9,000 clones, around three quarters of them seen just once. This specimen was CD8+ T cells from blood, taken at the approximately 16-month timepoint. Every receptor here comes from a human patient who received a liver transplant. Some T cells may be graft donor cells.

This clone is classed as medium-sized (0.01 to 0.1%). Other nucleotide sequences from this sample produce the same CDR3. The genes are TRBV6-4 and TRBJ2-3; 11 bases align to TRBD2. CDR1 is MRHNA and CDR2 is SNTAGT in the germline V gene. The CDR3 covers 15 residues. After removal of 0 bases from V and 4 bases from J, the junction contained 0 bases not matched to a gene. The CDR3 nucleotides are TGTGCCAGCAGTGACTCTAGCGGGGGGGCAGATACGCAGTATTTT. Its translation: CASSDSSGGADTQYF.

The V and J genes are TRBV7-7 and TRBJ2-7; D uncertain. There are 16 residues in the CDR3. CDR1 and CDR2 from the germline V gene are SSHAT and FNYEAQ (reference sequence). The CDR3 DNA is TGTGCTAGCAGCCCAGTCCAGGCCCTTGTCTCCTACGAGCAGTACGTC. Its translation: CASSPVQALVSYEQYV.

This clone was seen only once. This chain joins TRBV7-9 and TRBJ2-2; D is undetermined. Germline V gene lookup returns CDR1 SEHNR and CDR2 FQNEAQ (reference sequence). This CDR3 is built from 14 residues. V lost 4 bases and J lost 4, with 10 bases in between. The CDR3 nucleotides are TGTGCCAGCAGCTCAGTAGCCGGCACCGGGGAGCTGTTTTTT. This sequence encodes CASSSVAGTGELFF. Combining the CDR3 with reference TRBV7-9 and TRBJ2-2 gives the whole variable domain DTGVSQNPRHKITKRGQNVTFRCDPISEHNRLYWYRQTLGQGPEFLTYFQNEAQLEKSRLLSDRFSAERPKGSFSTLEIQRTEQGDSAMYLCASSSVAGTGELFFGEGSRLTVL.

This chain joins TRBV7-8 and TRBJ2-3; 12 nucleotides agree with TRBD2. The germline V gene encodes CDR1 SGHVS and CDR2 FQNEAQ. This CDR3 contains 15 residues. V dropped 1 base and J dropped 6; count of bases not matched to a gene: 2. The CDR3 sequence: CASSLVGTSGDTQYF. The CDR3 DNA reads TGTGCCAGCAGCTTAGTGGGGACTAGCGGGGATACGCAGTATTTT.

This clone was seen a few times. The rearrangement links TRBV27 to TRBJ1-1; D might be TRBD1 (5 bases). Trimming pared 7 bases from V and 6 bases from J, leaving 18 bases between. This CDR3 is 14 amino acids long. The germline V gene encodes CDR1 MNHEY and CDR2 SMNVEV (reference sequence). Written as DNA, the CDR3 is TGTGCCAGCACCCAGGGTGGTTATGGGGCTGAAGCTTTCTTT. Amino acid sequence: CASTQGGYGAEAFF.

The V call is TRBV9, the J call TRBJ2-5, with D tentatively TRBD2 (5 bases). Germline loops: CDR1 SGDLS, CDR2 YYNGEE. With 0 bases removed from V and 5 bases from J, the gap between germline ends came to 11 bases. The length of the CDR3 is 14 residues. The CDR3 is CASSVAGSDETQYF. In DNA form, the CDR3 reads TGTGCCAGCAGCGTAGCGGGGTCCGACGAGACCCAGTACTTC.

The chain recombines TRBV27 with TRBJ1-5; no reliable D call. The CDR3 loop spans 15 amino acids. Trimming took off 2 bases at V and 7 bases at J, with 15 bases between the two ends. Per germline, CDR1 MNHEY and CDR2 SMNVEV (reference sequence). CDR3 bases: TGTGCCAGCAGTTTAATCAGTGCGCCCGGGCAGCCCCAGCATTTT. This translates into CASSLISAPGQPQHF.

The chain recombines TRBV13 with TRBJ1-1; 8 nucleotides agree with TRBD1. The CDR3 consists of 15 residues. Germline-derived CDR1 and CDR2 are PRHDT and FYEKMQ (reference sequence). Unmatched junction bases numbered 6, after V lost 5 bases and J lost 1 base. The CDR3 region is CASSPRTGKNTEAFF. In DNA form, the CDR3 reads TGTGCCAGCAGCCCAAGGACAGGGAAGAACACTGAAGCTTTCTTT.

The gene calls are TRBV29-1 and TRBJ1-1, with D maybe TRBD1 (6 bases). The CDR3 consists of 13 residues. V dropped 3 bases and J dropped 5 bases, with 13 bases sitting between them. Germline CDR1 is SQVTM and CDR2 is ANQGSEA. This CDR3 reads CSVDPGDGTEAFF. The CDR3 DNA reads TGCAGCGTTGACCCAGGGGATGGTACTGAAGCTTTCTTT.

CDR3 DNA sequence: TGTGCCAGCAGCTTAGGACGGGACATACTCACTGAAGCTTTCTTT. The encoded protein is CASSLGRDILTEAFF. This chain uses TRBV7-8 with TRBJ1-1, with D possibly TRBD1 on 6 matching bases. Germline CDR1 reads SGHVS; CDR2 reads FQNEAQ. The V end lost 1 base, the J end lost 4 bases, and 13 bases lay between the germline ends. The CDR3 is 15 residues long.

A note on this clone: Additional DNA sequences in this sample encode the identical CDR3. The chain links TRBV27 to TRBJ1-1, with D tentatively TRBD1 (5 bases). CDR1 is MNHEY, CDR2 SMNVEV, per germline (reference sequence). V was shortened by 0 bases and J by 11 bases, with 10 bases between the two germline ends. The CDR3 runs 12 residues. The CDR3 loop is CASSLSGREAFF. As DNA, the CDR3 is TGTGCCAGCAGTTTATCCGGCAGGGAGGCTTTCTTT.

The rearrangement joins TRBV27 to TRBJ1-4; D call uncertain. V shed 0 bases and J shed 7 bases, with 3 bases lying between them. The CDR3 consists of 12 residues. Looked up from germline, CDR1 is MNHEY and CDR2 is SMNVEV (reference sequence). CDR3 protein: CASSLSGEKLFF. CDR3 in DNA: TGTGCCAGCAGTTTATCCGGTGAAAAACTGTTTTTT.

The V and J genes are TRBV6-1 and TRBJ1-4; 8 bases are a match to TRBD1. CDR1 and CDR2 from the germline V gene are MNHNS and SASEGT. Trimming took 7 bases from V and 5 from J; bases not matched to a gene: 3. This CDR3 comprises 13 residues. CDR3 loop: CASTGQENEKLFF. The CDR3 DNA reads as TGTGCCAGCACGGGACAGGAGAATGAAAAACTGTTTTTT.

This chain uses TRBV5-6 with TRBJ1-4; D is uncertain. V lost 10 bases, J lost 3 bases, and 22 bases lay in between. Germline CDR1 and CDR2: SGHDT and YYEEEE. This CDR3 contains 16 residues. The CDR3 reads CAGSVGWDAPNEKLFF. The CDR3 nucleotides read TGTGCCGGCTCGGTGGGTTGGGATGCCCCTAATGAAAAACTGTTTTTT.

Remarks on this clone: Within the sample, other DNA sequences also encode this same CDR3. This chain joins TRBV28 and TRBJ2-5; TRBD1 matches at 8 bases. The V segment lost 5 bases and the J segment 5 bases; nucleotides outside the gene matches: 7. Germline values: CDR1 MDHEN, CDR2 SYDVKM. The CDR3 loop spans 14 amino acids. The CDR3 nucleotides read TGTGCCAGCAGTCGCGGACAGGGCCGGGAGACCCAGTACTTC. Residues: CASSRGQGRETQYF.

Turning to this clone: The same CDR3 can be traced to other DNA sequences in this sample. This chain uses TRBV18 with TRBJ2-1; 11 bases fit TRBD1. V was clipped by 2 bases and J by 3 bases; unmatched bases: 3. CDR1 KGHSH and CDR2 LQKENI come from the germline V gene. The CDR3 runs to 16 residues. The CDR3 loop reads CASSPSGTGGYNEQFF. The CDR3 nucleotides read TGTGCCAGCTCACCATCCGGGACAGGGGGCTACAATGAGCAGTTCTTC. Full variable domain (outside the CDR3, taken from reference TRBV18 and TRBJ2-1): NAGVMQNPRHLVRRRGQEARLRCSPMKGHSHVYWYRQLPEEGLKFMVYLQKENIIDESGMPKERFSAEFPKEGPSILRIQQVVRGDSAAYFCASSPSGTGGYNEQFFGPGTRLTVL.

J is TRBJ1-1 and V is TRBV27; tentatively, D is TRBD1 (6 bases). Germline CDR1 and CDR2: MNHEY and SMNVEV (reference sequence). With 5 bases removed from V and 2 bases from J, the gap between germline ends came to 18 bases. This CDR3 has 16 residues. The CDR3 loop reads CASSQTGKRGNTEAFF. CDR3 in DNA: TGTGCCAGCAGTCAAACAGGGAAAAGAGGAAACACTGAAGCTTTCTTT.

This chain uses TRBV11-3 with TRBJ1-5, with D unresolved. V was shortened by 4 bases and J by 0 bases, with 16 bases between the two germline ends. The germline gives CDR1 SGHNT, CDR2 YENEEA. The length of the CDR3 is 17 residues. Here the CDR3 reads CASSSRRTWGSNQPQHF. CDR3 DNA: TGTGCCAGCAGCTCTCGTAGGACGTGGGGTAGCAATCAGCCCCAGCATTTT.